This T cell receptor beta chain is drawn from a study of identical twins. Healthy Caucasians made up all donors. A single record per CDR3 protein comes from TCRdb applying MiXCR to the 5' RACE reads. The repertoire holds fewer than 900,000 distinct CDR3 sequences, about 18% seen once, with less than 15% in the top ten. This clonotype was counted only a few times. Separately, the same data were catalogued under a study of T cells expressing NK-cell markers. That paper notes: Several of the donors carried dominant NKG2C+ clonotypes that took up 1.0-7.0% of their CD8+ T cells.

The sequencing sample was made of PBMCs. The receptor's source is a woman aged 18-29 years in good health.

In DNA form, the CDR3 reads TGCAGTGCTAGAGATAAGGGAAGGGGGTTCTTC. Translation gives CSARDKGRGFF. J is TRBJ2-1 and V is TRBV20-1, with TRBD1 as a possible D gene (5 bases). The CDR3 has 11 amino acids. The germline V and J ends were trimmed by 0 bases and 15 bases, with 12 bases remaining between them. CDR1 and CDR2 from the germline V gene are DFQATT and SNEGSKA (reference sequence).